What follows are 29 T cell receptor beta chains derived from one specimen sequenced in a study of blood T cell repertoires in COVID-19. Sequencing used immunoSEQ multiplex PCR; TCRdb keeps in-frame clones, though not all of them. This sample has about 370,000 clones, with 90% found just once. Sequenced input: peripheral blood. The receptors here all came from a man aged 18 to 29 with active or convalescent COVID-19.

CDR3 region: CATSGADWFSTDTQYF. The CDR3 nucleotides read TGTGCCACCAGCGGAGCCGACTGGTTTAGCACAGATACGCAGTATTTT. The genes are TRBV15 and TRBJ2-3; D ambiguous. Germline V gene lookup returns CDR1 LNHNV and CDR2 YYDKDF (reference sequence). The CDR3 has 16 residues. Trimming stripped 5 bases from V and 0 bases from J, with 15 bases between. The entire variable domain, with the rest obtained from reference TRBV15 and TRBJ2-3, is as follows: DAMVIQNPRYQVTQFGKPVTLSCSQTLNHNVMYWYQQKSSQAPKLLFHYYDKDFNNEADTPDNFQSRRPNTSFCFLDIRSPGLGDTAMYLCATSGADWFSTDTQYFGPGTRLTVL.

V is TRBV5-5 and J is TRBJ1-1; the match to TRBD1 covers 9 bases. This CDR3 has 15 residues. V shed 3 bases and J 5 bases; nucleotides not matched to a gene: 8. Germline V CDR1 and CDR2: SGHKS, YYEKEE (reference sequence). CDR3 sequence reads: CASSYRQGGGTEAFF. In DNA form, the CDR3 reads TGTGCCAGCAGCTATCGACAGGGGGGAGGTACTGAAGCTTTCTTT. The whole variable domain, remainder taken from reference TRBV5-5 and TRBJ1-1, is DAGVTQSPTHLIKTRGQQVTLRCSPISGHKSVSWYQQVLGQGPQFIFQYYEKEERGRGNFPDRFSARQFPNYSSELNVNALLLGDSALYLCASSYRQGGGTEAFFGQGTRLTVV.

The chain couples TRBV7-9 to TRBJ1-1, with 10 bases aligning to TRBD1. The germline CDR1 and CDR2 sequences are SEHNR and FQNEAQ (reference sequence). The CDR3 is 14 residues long. V lost 4 bases, J lost 5 bases, and 4 bases stayed unmatched. The CDR3 DNA follows: TGTGCCAGCAGCTGGGGACAGGGGAATACTGAAGCTTTCTTT. This encodes CASSWGQGNTEAFF.

This clone was seen only a few times. This chain uses TRBV27 with TRBJ1-2, with D perhaps matching TRBD1 (6 bases). V lost 0 bases, J lost 8 bases, and 22 bases lay in between. The CDR3 has 17 amino acids. Germline loops: CDR1 MNHEY, CDR2 SMNVEV (reference sequence). CDR3 residues: CASSLSKSYRAVSGYTF. The DNA for the CDR3 is TGTGCCAGCAGTTTATCGAAAAGTTACAGGGCGGTTAGCGGCTACACCTTC.

CDR3 DNA sequence: TGCGCCAGCAGCTTGGAGAGGGCGGCAACCTACGAGCAGTACTTC. Its protein product is CASSLERAATYEQYF. The rearrangement links TRBV5-1 to TRBJ2-7; TRBD2 is a possible D gene (5 bases). V lost 0 bases and J 2 bases, leaving 12 bases between the germline ends. In germline, CDR1 is SGHRS, CDR2 YFSETQ. CDR3 length: 15 amino acids.

This clone was detected once. The chain carries TRBV7-8 and TRBJ1-5, with 10 bases aligning to TRBD1. The V and J ends lost 5 bases and 7 bases, in that order; junction bases with no gene match: 8. The CDR3 loop spans 15 amino acids. CDR1 is SGHVS, CDR2 FQNEAQ, per germline. CDR3 DNA sequence: TGTGCCAGCAGCCTGACAGGGGGCGAATACCAGCCCCAGCATTTT. Its translation is CASSLTGGEYQPQHF.

The rearrangement links TRBV28 to TRBJ2-2, with 7 bases lining up with TRBD1. This CDR3 contains 14 residues. The V gene's germline CDR1 is MDHEN and CDR2 SYDVKM. With V trimmed by 1 base and J by 7 bases, 3 bases remained unmatched. The CDR3 here is CASSLSQGHGELFF. The DNA for the CDR3 is TGTGCCAGCAGTTTATCACAGGGGCACGGGGAGCTGTTTTTT. The whole variable domain, filled in from reference TRBV28 and TRBJ2-2, reads DVKVTQSSRYLVKRTGEKVFLECVQDMDHENMFWYRQDPGLGLRLIYFSYDVKMKEKGDIPEGYSVSREKKERFSLILESASTNQTSMYLCASSLSQGHGELFFGEGSRLTVL.

V is TRBV9 and J is TRBJ1-1; D may be TRBD1 (6 bases). The CDR3 extends over 15 amino acids. CDR1 is SGDLS and CDR2 is YYNGEE in the germline V gene. Trimming cost V 0 bases and J 6 bases, with 15 bases left between them. CDR3: CASSVGFVGAAEAFF. CDR3 in DNA: TGTGCCAGCAGCGTAGGATTTGTGGGGGCAGCTGAAGCTTTCTTT. The full variable domain, with the rest looked up from reference TRBV9 and TRBJ1-1, is DSGVTQTPKHLITATGQRVTLRCSPRSGDLSVYWYQQSLDQGLQFLIQYYNGEERAKGNILERFSAQQFPDLHSELNLSSLELGDSALYFCASSVGFVGAAEAFFGQGTRLTVV.

In this sample, this clone turned up once. V gene TRBV7-4 combines with J gene TRBJ1-5, with 11 positions matching TRBD1. The V segment lost 5 bases and the J segment 2 bases; nucleotides outside the gene matches: 8. CDR1 and CDR2 from the germline V gene are SGHVT and SQSDAQ. The CDR3 spans 17 residues. The CDR3 nucleotides read TGTGCCAGCAGCCTCAGGACAGGGGGCTTCGGCAATCAGCCCCAGCATTTT. Its translation is CASSLRTGGFGNQPQHF.

The chain recombines TRBV6-5 with TRBJ1-1, with D maybe TRBD1 (5 bases). V was cut by 2 bases and J by 1 base, with 8 bases left in between. Germline CDR1 is MNHEY and CDR2 is SVGAGI. This CDR3 has 14 amino acids. CDR3 bases: TGTGCCAGCAGTTACGACAGAAAGAACACTGAAGCTTTCTTT. This codes for CASSYDRKNTEAFF.

The chain employs TRBV27 and TRBJ2-3; 8 nucleotides line up with TRBD1. This CDR3 has 15 residues. V lost 3 bases, J lost 5 bases, and 7 bases stayed unmatched. The germline V gene encodes CDR1 MNHEY and CDR2 SMNVEV (reference sequence). The CDR3 DNA reads as TGTGCCAGCAGTTTTCAGCAGGGGGCTATAGATACGCAGTATTTT. Translated: CASSFQQGAIDTQYF.

This chain uses TRBV11-1 with TRBJ2-6, with D perhaps TRBD2 (6 bases). The CDR3 consists of 15 residues. Per germline, CDR1 SGHAT and CDR2 FQDESV (reference sequence). V lost 3 bases and J 2 bases, leaving 8 bases between the germline ends. CDR3 DNA: TGTGCCAGCAGCTTTGGCGGGGCTGGGGCCAACGTCCTGACTTTC. As protein: CASSFGGAGANVLTF.

V is TRBV4-3 and J is TRBJ2-2, with D unresolved. From germline, CDR1 is LGHNA and CDR2 YSLEER. CDR3 length equals 13 residues. The germline V and J ends were trimmed by 2 bases and 5 bases, with 6 bases remaining between them. The CDR3 nucleotides read TGCGCCAGCAGCCAAATCCGTACCGGGGAGCTGTTTTTT. Its protein is CASSQIRTGELFF.

The chain links TRBV12-3 or TRBV12-4 to TRBJ2-7; D call uncertain. The CDR3 extends over 11 amino acids. Between the trimmed V and J ends, which lost 5 bases and 4 bases, there was a span of 6 bases. This CDR3 is CASSNIYEQYF. Here the CDR3 DNA reads TGTGCCAGCAGTAATATATACGAGCAGTACTTC.

The J gene is TRBJ2-2, the V gene TRBV9; D not resolved. The CDR3 sequence is 14 residues long. Trimming cost V 0 bases and J 5 bases, with 8 bases left between them. Germline V gene sequence: CDR1 SGDLS, CDR2 YYNGEE. CDR3 DNA sequence: TGTGCCAGCAGCGTAGTCCAGGTTACCGGGGAGCTGTTTTTT. This encodes CASSVVQVTGELFF.

This sequence joins TRBV25-1 and TRBJ1-2; 9 bases are shared with TRBD1. The V gene's germline CDR1 is MGHDK and CDR2 SYGVNS. The CDR3 totals 14 residues. Trimming at V came to 5 bases and at J to 6 bases, leaving 7 bases not matched to a gene. This CDR3 is CASSTGQGRDGYTF. The CDR3 nucleotides read TGTGCCAGCAGTACTGGACAGGGGCGCGATGGCTACACCTTC.

This clone was detected once. The chain couples TRBV18 to TRBJ1-2; 8 bases map to TRBD1. V trimming: 6 bases; J trimming: 6 bases; junction bases outside the gene matches: 15. Germline V CDR1 and CDR2: KGHSH, LQKENI. The CDR3 sequence is 16 residues long. This chain's CDR3 is CASSQDWAGGFNGYTF. CDR3 in DNA: TGTGCCAGCTCCCAAGATTGGGCAGGGGGCTTCAATGGCTACACCTTC.

The J gene is TRBJ1-5, the V gene TRBV6-5; D is unclear. The CDR3 loop spans 15 amino acids. CDR1 is MNHEY and CDR2 is SVGAGI in the germline V gene. V gave up 5 bases and J gave up 4 bases, with 15 bases separating them. The CDR3 is CASSLTVGSNQPQHF. CDR3 nucleotide sequence: TGTGCCAGCAGTCTAACAGTGGGTTCAAATCAGCCCCAGCATTTT.

CDR3 in DNA: TGTGCCAGCTCACTACCAGGGGTCCCGGTGACCGGGGAGCTGTTTTTT. This gives the protein CASSLPGVPVTGELFF. The chain carries TRBV18 and TRBJ2-2, with D perhaps matching TRBD1 (6 bases). V was pared by 4 bases and J by 5 bases, with 17 bases between. The CDR3 totals 16 residues. Germline CDR1 and CDR2: KGHSH and LQKENI.

V is TRBV5-6 and J is TRBJ2-7; 12 bases align to TRBD2. CDR1 and CDR2 from the germline V gene are SGHDT and YYEEEE. This CDR3 spans 16 amino acids. V lost 0 bases to trimming and J lost 2 bases; unmatched junction nucleotides: 3. The CDR3 reads CASSLAGLAGTYEQYF. Written as DNA, the CDR3 is TGTGCCAGCAGCTTGGCAGGACTAGCGGGGACCTACGAGCAGTACTTC.

This clone was seen only once. This chain joins TRBV6-5 and TRBJ2-3; D possibly corresponds to TRBD2 (5 bases). Trimming shortened V by 11 bases and J by 4 bases, and 16 bases separated the two germline ends. The CDR3 covers 13 residues. Germline values: CDR1 MNHEY, CDR2 SVGAGI. CDR3 sequence reads: CAVRSTISDTQYF. In nucleotides, the CDR3 is TGTGCCGTCAGATCGACTATTTCAGATACGCAGTATTTT.

The DNA for the CDR3 is TGTGCCAGCAGTGACGGGGGCGCCTATGGCTACACCTTC. Translated, it gives CASSDGGAYGYTF. V usage is TRBV6-4 and J usage is TRBJ1-2; perhaps TRBD1 as D (6 bases). Trimming shortened V by 2 bases and J by 4 bases, and 8 bases separated the two germline ends. The CDR3 totals 13 residues. Germline values: CDR1 MRHNA, CDR2 SNTAGT.

The rearrangement links TRBV27 to TRBJ1-2; 9 bases line up with TRBD1. The CDR3 runs 14 residues. Looked up from germline, CDR1 is MNHEY and CDR2 is SMNVEV (reference sequence). The trim removed 6 bases at V and 5 bases at J, leaving 7 bases unmatched. The CDR3 nucleotides are TGTGCCAGCAGATACACAGGGGGCGGGTATGGCTACACCTTC. Its translation: CASRYTGGGYGYTF.

The rearrangement uses TRBV5-1 and TRBJ2-2, with 9 positions matching TRBD1. CDR3 length: 16 residues. Germline CDR1 SGHRS, CDR2 YFSETQ. The V gene end was trimmed by 2 bases and the J gene end by 4 bases; junction bases not matched to a gene: 6. The CDR3 bases are TGCGCCAGCAGCTTTGAGGGGACAGGGCCCACCGGGGAGCTGTTTTTT. Translation gives CASSFEGTGPTGELFF.

The chain is built from TRBV29-1 and TRBJ2-3; D not certain. Per germline, CDR1 SQVTM and CDR2 ANQGSEA. V was pared by 6 bases and J by 6 bases, with 13 bases between. The CDR3 runs to 12 residues. The CDR3 region is CSVEPSVDTQYF. In DNA form, the CDR3 reads TGCAGCGTAGAACCTTCAGTGGATACGCAGTATTTT.

A remark on this clone: One end of the junction does not line up with germline, which may come from a read error. This chain links TRBV23-1 with TRBJ1-6; D is ambiguous. TRBV23-1 belongs to the ORF category, with a function that is uncertain. CDR3 length: 11 residues. CDR3 amino acids: CAGRYSSPLHF. The CDR3 coding sequence is TGCGCCGGTCGGTATAGTTCACCCCTCCACTTT.

The chain links TRBV4-2 to TRBJ1-6; D is possibly TRBD1 (5 bases). Per germline, CDR1 LGHNA and CDR2 YNFKEQ. V was trimmed by 0 bases and J by 4 bases, leaving 16 bases between them. The CDR3 is 18 residues long. The CDR3 sequence: CASSQDPEQGSYNSPLHF. The CDR3 coding sequence is TGTGCCAGCAGCCAAGATCCGGAGCAGGGCTCTTATAATTCACCCCTCCACTTT.

This rearrangement joins TRBV6-4 to TRBJ2-5; 8 bases are shared with TRBD2. Germline loops: CDR1 MRHNA, CDR2 SNTAGT. The CDR3 is 13 residues long. The V segment lost 3 bases and the J segment 14 bases; nucleotides outside the gene matches: 11. CDR3 nucleotides: TGTGCCAGCAGTGAGACCGGGACTAGTTCTATTTACTTC. Translated, it gives CASSETGTSSIYF.

This sequence joins TRBV19 and TRBJ1-5, with TRBD1 matching over 8 bases. Germline loops: CDR1 LNHDA, CDR2 SQIVND (reference sequence). CDR3 size: 20 residues. J gave up 5 bases and V 6 bases, and 24 bases lay outside the gene matches. CDR3 amino acids: CASRPNGLSGDRFLHQPQHF. In DNA form, the CDR3 reads TGTGCCAGTAGGCCGAATGGTCTCTCGGGGGACAGGTTCCTTCATCAGCCCCAGCATTTT.